The clone carrying this T cell receptor (beta chain) is a singleton in its sample. Its antigen is still unknown. The PCR used 60 Vbeta and 13 Jbeta primers. Sequencing used immunoSEQ multiplex PCR; TCRdb keeps in-frame clones, though not all of them. The table includes about 55,000 clones, about 69% detected once. These data come from a study of cytomegalovirus exposure and HLA in healthy donors. Study overall: Earlier results showed 90 million to 120 million unique TCR beta sequences derived from about 179 million T cells. Findings and caveats of the study: TCR beta chain V- and J-gene trimming was linked, in a later analysis, to a missense variant in DCLRE1C.

Unmatched junction bases numbered 6, after V lost 5 bases and J lost 4 bases. The CDR3 is made up of 14 amino acids. In germline, CDR1 is SGHVS, CDR2 FNYEAQ. The chain links TRBV7-6 to TRBJ1-2, with 8 bases aligning to TRBD1. The sequenced sample was PBMCs. The TCR was taken from a man aged 35 to 55 in good health and CMV-seropositive. CDR3 sequence: CASSLNRGGYGYTF. As DNA, the CDR3 is TGTGCCAGCAGCCTTAACAGGGGGGGCTATGGCTACACCTTC.